The 2 T cell receptor beta chains in this list originate from one sample, sequenced in a study of OX40 agonist ivuxolimab in advanced cancers. Libraries were built with the immunoSEQ multiplex PCR assay. Here the immuneACCESS table is served through TCRdb, limited to in-frame sequences with V and J called. Missing clones are a known gap in these copies; in checked studies unresolved V genes cover under half, and the rest lacks a known reason. In this sample the table shows 40,000 to 45,000 clones, roughly 80% of which occur a single time. The leading ten clones occupy about 4% of the sample. Sequenced material: CD4+ or CD8+ T cells sorted from blood, taken in a trial of the OX40 agonist ivuxolimab. These receptors came from an adult with an advanced solid tumor such as melanoma, head and neck, liver or kidney cancer.

V and J are TRBV19 and TRBJ1-1, with 8 positions matching TRBD1. The J segment lost 0 bases and the V segment lost 5 bases, leaving 8 bases of the junction unmatched. The CDR3 has 16 residues. From germline, CDR1 is LNHDA and CDR2 SQIVND (reference sequence). CDR3 nucleotides: TGTGCCAGTAGTCCTGGGACAGGTCGTATGAACACTGAAGCTTTCTTT. The encoded protein is CASSPGTGRMNTEAFF.

V and J are TRBV28 and TRBJ1-5, with 10 bases matching TRBD1. With 6 bases clipped from V and 8 bases from J, the junction kept 7 bases outside the gene matches. Germline CDR1 is MDHEN and CDR2 is SYDVKM. This CDR3 comprises 14 residues. The CDR3, as DNA: TGTGCCAGCAGCTACGGGACAGGGGACAAGCCCCAGCATTTT. It is translated as CASSYGTGDKPQHF.